This entry describes one TCR beta chain. The data derive from a study of T cells expressing NK-cell markers. In the study overall: It was sorted CD3+CD56-NKG2C+, CD3+CD56+NKG2C- and CD3+CD56+NKG2C+ T cells that provided the TCR beta repertoires.

5'RACE template switching with UMIs generated TCR beta cDNA. TCRdb reanalyzed the 5' RACE reads, giving one entry per CDR3 protein sequence and no DNA. The sample table includes roughly 180,000 distinct CDR3 sequences. This CDR3 region has 17 residues. The sequence was collected from a woman between 18 and 70 years old in good health. The chain has TRBV12-3 or TRBV12-4 and TRBJ2-1; absent DNA, TCRdb's TRBD1 call cannot be checked. The sequenced material came from blood T cells: a sorted CD56 or NKG2C T cell subset, CD4+ or CD8+ T cells, or bulk PBMC T cells (not recorded which). The CDR3 sequence is CASSPGLSGGSFNEQFF.